The rows below give T cell receptor beta chains drawn from one sample of a study of OX40 agonist ivuxolimab in advanced cancers. Some clones are missing from TCRdb's copy, which holds only in-frame ones; the method was immunoSEQ multiplex PCR. This sample carries 65,000 to 80,000 clones, around 91% of them seen once, and the ten largest clones take under 0.4%. The input for sequencing was CD4+ or CD8+ T cells sorted from blood, taken in a trial of the OX40 agonist ivuxolimab. The receptors were gathered from an adult with an advanced solid tumor such as melanoma, head and neck, liver or kidney cancer. Both conserved end residues are trimmed from each CDR3.

CDR3 length: 11; J gene: TRBJ2-7; V gene: TRBV30; CDR3 protein: AWSAQGGHEQY
CDR3 length: 12; J gene: TRBJ2-3; V gene: TRBV6-5; CDR3 protein: ASRRTSGTDTQY
CDR3 length: 10; J gene: TRBJ1-2; V gene: TRBV2; CDR3 protein: ASIRTGDGYT
CDR3 length: 10; J gene: TRBJ1-4; V gene: TRBV5-1; CDR3 protein: ASSFPGEKLF
CDR3 length: 15; J gene: TRBJ2-7; V gene: TRBV27; CDR3 protein: ASSLKASGRNGYEQY
CDR3 length: 13; J gene: TRBJ2-2; V gene: TRBV27; CDR3 protein: ASSFGSGSAGELF
CDR3 length: 14; J gene: TRBJ2-1; V gene: TRBV5-4; CDR3 protein: ASSRTSGSSYNEQF
CDR3 length: 13; J gene: TRBJ1-1; V gene: TRBV18; CDR3 protein: ASYQKTTSGTEAF
CDR3 length: 12; J gene: TRBJ2-7; V gene: TRBV5-1; CDR3 protein: ASSLGQGLYEQY
CDR3 length: 11; J gene: TRBJ2-1; V gene: TRBV7-6; CDR3 protein: ASSLGMDNEQF
CDR3 length: 13; J gene: TRBJ1-1; V gene: TRBV4-1; CDR3 protein: ASSHGDRRYTEAF
CDR3 length: 14; J gene: TRBJ2-1; V gene: TRBV15; CDR3 protein: ATSRDLASSYNEQF
CDR3 length: 11; J gene: TRBJ2-7; V gene: TRBV28; CDR3 protein: ASSTTTPYEQY
CDR3 length: 13; J gene: TRBJ2-3; V gene: TRBV5-5; CDR3 protein: ASRLGWATTDTQY
CDR3 length: 13; J gene: TRBJ1-4; V gene: TRBV18; CDR3 protein: ASSPTYATNEKLF
CDR3 length: 13; J gene: TRBJ2-3; V gene: TRBV6-1; CDR3 protein: ASSRGQPSTDTQY
CDR3 length: 13; J gene: TRBJ2-6; V gene: TRBV14; CDR3 protein: ASSHRGLGANVLT
CDR3 length: 12; J gene: TRBJ1-5; V gene: TRBV5-1; CDR3 protein: ASSPQTGGQPQH
CDR3 length: 15; J gene: TRBJ2-5; V gene: TRBV7-9; CDR3 protein: ASSLAITGGDQETQY
CDR3 length: 12; J gene: TRBJ2-7; V gene: TRBV19; CDR3 protein: ASSMVGRGYEQY
CDR3 length: 11; J gene: TRBJ2-7; V gene: TRBV27; CDR3 protein: ASSPGVGYEQY
CDR3 length: 13; J gene: TRBJ1-2; V gene: TRBV5-1; CDR3 protein: ASSLEGTGMGGYT
CDR3 length: 14; J gene: TRBJ2-1; V gene: TRBV27; CDR3 protein: ASSLKARLGYNEQF
CDR3 length: 13; J gene: TRBJ2-1; V gene: TRBV19; CDR3 protein: ASSRAGGSYNEQF
CDR3 length: 13; J gene: TRBJ2-2; V gene: TRBV5-1; CDR3 protein: ASSLPAGGTGELF
CDR3 length: 12; J gene: TRBJ1-4; V gene: TRBV5-5; CDR3 protein: ASSLLGRGEKLF
CDR3 length: 12; J gene: TRBJ2-7; V gene: TRBV14; CDR3 protein: ASSLGQRDYEQY
CDR3 length: 11; J gene: TRBJ1-2; V gene: TRBV19; CDR3 protein: ASKGTGMYGYT
CDR3 length: 13; J gene: TRBJ1-1; V gene: TRBV6-5; CDR3 protein: ASTGTPSTSTEAF
CDR3 length: 15; J gene: TRBJ2-1; V gene: TRBV9; CDR3 protein: ASSPSLTSGIRDEQF
CDR3 length: 12; J gene: TRBJ1-1; V gene: TRBV27; CDR3 protein: ASSPTGLNTEAF
CDR3 length: 12; J gene: TRBJ2-7; V gene: TRBV11-2; CDR3 protein: ASSPHQGPYEQY
CDR3 length: 12; J gene: TRBJ2-1; V gene: TRBV10-2; CDR3 protein: ASLADQLYNEQF
CDR3 length: 12; J gene: TRBJ1-1; V gene: TRBV2; CDR3 protein: ASSFTGVNTEAF
CDR3 length: 15; J gene: TRBJ2-7; V gene: TRBV5-7; CDR3 protein: ASRSGFGTGKIYEQY
CDR3 length: 14; J gene: TRBJ2-2; V gene: TRBV11-3; CDR3 protein: ASSARSAPNTGELF
CDR3 length: 14; J gene: TRBJ2-7; V gene: TRBV27; CDR3 protein: ASKLQGALLSYEQY